The clone carrying this TCR beta chain was counted a few times. Its antigen remains unknown. The sample belongs to a study of Graves' ophthalmopathy and Graves' hyperthyroidism. General study points: Blood samples also showed most expanded thyroid clonotypes exceeding 0.001 frequency.

Patients were diagnosed from clinical symptoms, serum thyroxine, TRAb, thyroid ultrasound and orbital computed tomography. PBMCs had their origin in fresh peripheral blood (about 10 ml). CDR1 is MGHRA, CDR2 YSYEKL, per germline. V dropped 5 bases and J dropped 4; count of bases not matched to a gene: 12. The CDR3 extends over 16 amino acids. The authors amplified TCR beta CDR3 regions, and they did so from RNA transcripts for repertoire sequencing. HTBI primers were employed in first-round RT-PCR, then a second-round multiplex PCR followed. TCRdb called the multiplex PCR reads again in MiXCR, with one record for every CDR3 protein. The table lists 650,000 to 800,000 distinct CDR3 sequences, about 38% of them singletons.

The sequenced sample was peripheral blood. The sequence was obtained from an adult man with Graves' ophthalmopathy. The chain recombines TRBV4-1 with TRBJ1-2; 8 positions match TRBD1. This CDR3 is CASSTYDRGSVYGYTF. The CDR3 DNA reads as TGCGCCAGCAGCACCTATGACAGGGGATCGGTCTATGGCTACACCTTC.